This TCR beta chain derives from a study of blood T cells in healthy people across ages. Study-wide points: Diversity of TCR beta per million T cells declined in a roughly linear way with age. Naive T cell percentage by flow cytometry tracked strongly with beta diversity.

This clonotype was seen only a few times. The antigen is undetermined. The CDR3 contains 13 residues. The germline gives CDR1 LGHNA, CDR2 YNFKEQ. With 3 bases clipped from V and 8 bases from J, the junction kept 2 bases outside the gene matches. A second PCR, run for about 7 to 12 cycles, used a sample-barcoded 5' primer plus a J-beta primer mix. TCRdb itself ran the 5' RACE reads through MiXCR, one entry per CDR3 protein. The sample lists some 370,000 distinct CDR3 sequences, approximately 47% occurring once. The TCR originated in a man aged 55 to 70 in good health. Specimen: blood. This sequence joins TRBV4-2 and TRBJ2-1; TRBD1 matches at 9 bases. CDR3 amino acids: CASSQDRGDEQFF. As DNA, the CDR3 is TGTGCCAGCAGCCAGGACAGGGGCGATGAGCAGTTCTTC.